This T cell receptor beta chain was recorded in a study of PD-L1 blockade in urothelial cancer. Study context: Most patients, about nine tenths of the roughly 30, were males with bladder-origin cancer. When blood samples were assessed, the median T cell count was around 150,000. Study results and limitations: Enhanced expansion of tumor-associated blood clones at 3 weeks characterized durable-benefit patients.

Using immunoSEQ multiplex PCR, the repertoire was profiled, and TCRdb retains in-frame clones only, with some absent. This table holds some 19,000 clones, approximately 83% found once. The time point was: peripheral blood 6 weeks after treatment start. With respect to this clone: What it binds is unknown. The germline gene is not matched at one end of the junction; a read error may be the cause.

Germline lookup yields CDR1 SSHAT and CDR2 FNYEAQ (reference sequence). The CDR3 has 13 amino acids. The chain couples TRBV7-7 to TRBJ2-2, with 9 bases fitting TRBD1. The material was PBMCs, obtained around atezolizumab (anti-PD-L1) treatment. This sequence originates from a man aged 45-60 years with urothelial cancer. In DNA form, the CDR3 reads TGTGCTAGCAGCAGACAGGGGGCCGGGGAGCTGTTTTTT. It encodes CASSRQGAGELFF.